The entry below describes one TCR beta chain. Its antigen is undetermined. This sample is part of a study of CD8 T cells in Susac syndrome. Study-wide results and limits: Maximal CD8+ clonal expansion in Susac was observed within TEMRA cells and among active patients.

FACS was used to enrich TEMRA cells, whereas the CD8+ and CD4+ T cells were obtained by negative isolation. RNA in amounts of roughly 0.45 to 1 ug was reverse transcribed with random hexamers. Amplification of TCR beta CDR3 across 54 Vbeta and 13 Jbeta was performed with immunoSEQ multiplex PCR. MiXCR was run by TCRdb on the immunoSEQ multiplex PCR reads, yielding one entry per CDR3 protein. The data hold 84,000 or so distinct CDR3 sequences, with roughly 94% observed a single time. Between the trimmed V and J ends, which lost 3 bases and 4 bases, there was a span of 12 bases. Germline V CDR1 and CDR2: DFQATT, SNEGSKA (reference sequence). The CDR3 covers 13 residues.

The V and J genes are TRBV20-1 and TRBJ1-2, with no clear D. Sequenced sample: CD8+ T cells from PBMCs. The TCR originated in a human donor with Susac syndrome. CDR3 in amino acids: CSASLTSAYGYTF. The CDR3 coding sequence is TGCAGTGCTAGTTTGACTTCGGCCTATGGCTACACCTTC.